These 10 T cell receptor beta chains came from one sample sequenced in a study of Graves' ophthalmopathy and Graves' hyperthyroidism. Investigators amplified TCR beta CDR3 regions from RNA transcripts. First-round RT-PCR with HTBI primers preceded a second-round multiplex PCR. TCRdb passed the multiplex PCR reads through MiXCR, listing each CDR3 protein once. Of fewer than 400,000 distinct CDR3 sequences listed, about 17% are singletons. The sequenced sample was peripheral blood. These TCRs come from a woman aged 18 to 35 with Graves' ophthalmopathy.

This clonotype was counted ten times or more. The chain carries TRBV19 and TRBJ1-6, with a tentative D call TRBD1 (6 bases). V lost 5 bases and J lost 7, with 9 bases in between. CDR1 is LNHDA, CDR2 SQIVND, per germline (reference sequence). This CDR3 comprises 13 residues. This CDR3 reads CASSPDRNSPLHF. CDR3 nucleotides: TGTGCCAGTAGTCCCGACAGGAATTCACCCCTCCACTTT.

This clonotype was observed at least ten times. The chain has TRBV12-3 or TRBV12-4 and TRBJ2-5; 11 nucleotides match TRBD1. J was trimmed by 2 bases and V by 6 bases; bases with no gene match: 11. The CDR3 sequence is 17 residues long. CDR3 amino acids: CASSLGQGGILQETQYF. CDR3 nucleotides: TGTGCCAGCAGCCTGGGACAGGGGGGGATCCTTCAAGAGACCCAGTACTTC.

This clonotype was seen ten or more times. The J gene is TRBJ2-2, the V gene TRBV12-3 or TRBV12-4, with D possibly matching TRBD2 (7 bases). CDR3 length: 16 amino acids. The V end lost 7 bases, the J end lost 0 bases, and 15 bases lay between the germline ends. The CDR3 sequence: CASTPWEGANTGELFF. As DNA, the CDR3 is TGTGCCAGCACCCCTTGGGAGGGGGCGAACACCGGGGAGCTGTTTTTT.

The chain joins TRBV28 to TRBJ1-6; TRBD1 agrees at 11 bases. CDR3 length equals 12 residues. From germline, CDR1 is MDHEN and CDR2 SYDVKM. The V gene end was trimmed by 11 bases and the J gene end by 16 bases; junction bases not matched to a gene: 10. CDR3 region: CAGGTGGNGLHF. The CDR3 coding sequence is TGTGCCGGGGGGACAGGGGGAAACGGACTCCACTTT.

At least ten counts were recorded for this clonotype. The V call is TRBV5-1, the J call TRBJ2-4, with D possibly being TRBD1 (7 bases). V was clipped by 1 base and J by 7 bases, with 12 bases between them. The CDR3 spans 14 residues. Germline V gene lookup returns CDR1 SGHRS and CDR2 YFSETQ. CDR3 nucleotide sequence: TGCGCCAGCAGCTTGAGCAGGGGGGATAACATTCAGTACTTC. Translated: CASSLSRGDNIQYF.

The chain links TRBV5-1 to TRBJ2-5, with 11 bases lining up with TRBD2. The CDR3 is 21 residues long. Trimming took 0 bases from V and 3 from J; bases not matched to a gene: 19. Germline V gene lookup returns CDR1 SGHRS and CDR2 YFSETQ. The DNA for the CDR3 is TGCGCCAGCAGCTTGGCTTATGGAGGACTAGCGGGTTTCTTCGAGAAAGAGACCCAGTACTTC. Translated, it gives CASSLAYGGLAGFFEKETQYF.

J is TRBJ2-7 and V is TRBV12-3 or TRBV12-4; D perhaps matches TRBD1 (6 bases). Trimming stripped 3 bases from V and 7 bases from J, with 16 bases between. This CDR3 comprises 14 residues. The CDR3 DNA reads as TGTGCCAGCAGTTTGGCAGGGGCGAAGGGGGAGCAGTACTTC. Translation gives CASSLAGAKGEQYF.

This clonotype was found many times. This chain connects TRBV4-2 to TRBJ1-2; 9 nucleotides align to TRBD1. The CDR3 loop spans 15 amino acids. V was clipped by 2 bases and J by 8 bases; unmatched bases: 9. Germline loops: CDR1 LGHNA, CDR2 YNFKEQ. CDR3 protein: CASSQNPGQGFGYTF. The CDR3 DNA follows: TGTGCCAGCAGCCAAAACCCGGGACAGGGATTCGGCTACACCTTC.

The chain uses TRBV28 and TRBJ1-1; D is uncertain. Germline CDR1 reads MDHEN; CDR2 reads SYDVKM. The CDR3 runs to 13 residues. Trimming pared 7 bases from V and 11 bases from J, leaving 20 bases between. The CDR3 DNA reads as TGTGCCAGCAAAGATCCGGGCGCCGGAGGGGCTTTCTTT. Translating it yields CASKDPGAGGAFF.

This clonotype was counted only a few times. V usage is TRBV4-1 and J usage is TRBJ2-7, with TRBD1 matching over 9 bases. The germline gives CDR1 MGHRA, CDR2 YSYEKL. The CDR3 sequence is 17 residues long. Unmatched junction bases numbered 13, after V lost 4 bases and J lost 3 bases. This CDR3 reads CASSLDLQTGGDYEQYF. CDR3 DNA sequence: TGCGCCAGCAGCCTCGATCTACAGACAGGGGGTGACTACGAGCAGTACTTC.